A single sample gave rise to the 20 T cell receptor beta chains below, sequenced in a study of T cell responses to AZD1222 COVID-19 vaccine. Produced via immunoSEQ multiplex PCR; TCRdb's table is partial and in-frame only. The sample contains 150,000 to 200,000 clones, approximately 90% of which appear only once. The specimen comprised peripheral blood, sampled 28 days after the second AZD1222 dose. The receptors come from an adult who received the AZD1222 COVID-19 vaccine.

V is TRBV7-2 and J is TRBJ1-1; 7 positions match TRBD1. Germline lookup yields CDR1 SGHTA and CDR2 FQGNSA. This CDR3 contains 13 residues. J gave up 3 bases and V 5 bases, and 3 bases lay outside the gene matches. CDR3 region: CASSPDRDTEAFF. CDR3 nucleotides: TGTGCCAGCAGCCCCGACAGGGACACTGAAGCTTTCTTT. Complete variable domain (other parts from reference TRBV7-2 and TRBJ1-1): GAGVSQSPSNKVTEKGKDVELRCDPISGHTALYWYRQSLGQGLEFLIYFQGNSAPDKSGLPSDRFSAERTGGSVSTLTIQRTQQEDSAVYLCASSPDRDTEAFFGQGTRLTVV.

CDR3 protein: CATVRGVSSYEQYF. For the CDR3, the DNA is TGTGCCACTGTCAGGGGGGTAAGCTCCTACGAGCAGTACTTC. The chain is built from TRBV19 and TRBJ2-7, with D perhaps TRBD1 (7 bases). Trimming pared 10 bases from V and 0 bases from J, leaving 16 bases between. CDR3 length equals 14 residues. CDR1 is LNHDA, CDR2 SQIVND, per germline (reference sequence).

J is TRBJ2-7 and V is TRBV16, with 10 bases lining up with TRBD1. Germline V gene data show CDR1 as KGHSY and CDR2 as FQNENV. The CDR3 consists of 15 residues. V lost 3 bases and J lost 0; bases outside the gene matches: 2. The CDR3 loop reads CASSQGTGASYEQYF. The CDR3 nucleotides read TGTGCCAGCAGCCAGGGGACAGGGGCCTCCTACGAGCAGTACTTC.

V gene TRBV4-1 combines with J gene TRBJ1-1; 7 bases align to TRBD1. Germline trimming cut 1 base from V and 6 bases from J; bases unmatched to any gene: 11. This CDR3 is built from 16 residues. The germline V gene encodes CDR1 MGHRA and CDR2 YSYEKL. The CDR3 bases are TGCGCCAGCAGCCAAGGGTGGGACAGCAGGCGGCCTGAAGCTTTCTTT. Translated, it gives CASSQGWDSRRPEAFF.

The rearrangement joins TRBV3-1 (or the pseudogene TRBV3-2) to TRBJ2-1; 9 bases are shared with TRBD2. The CDR3 is made up of 15 amino acids. V lost 4 bases to trimming and J lost 2 bases; unmatched junction nucleotides: 3. Germline loops: CDR1 LGHDT, CDR2 YNNKEL (reference sequence). CDR3 in DNA: TGTGCCAGCAGCCTAGTAGCGGGGGCCTACAATGAGCAGTTCTTC. Its protein product is CASSLVAGAYNEQFF.

V and J are TRBV11-2 and TRBJ2-2; possibly TRBD2 for D (6 bases). Germline CDR1 and CDR2: SGHAT and FQNNGV. The V end was cut by 1 base, the J end by 4 bases, with 16 bases between. The CDR3 sequence is 17 residues long. CDR3 protein: CASSLGPLAVATGELFF. For the CDR3, the DNA is TGTGCCAGCAGCTTAGGCCCACTAGCCGTGGCCACCGGGGAGCTGTTTTTT.

This clone occurred a few times. The chain carries TRBV6-1 and TRBJ2-7; tentative D call: TRBD1 (6 bases). Germline V gene data show CDR1 as MNHNS and CDR2 as SASEGT. V gave up 1 base and J gave up 4 bases, with 14 bases separating them. CDR3 length: 15 amino acids. The CDR3 is CASSEVGAGAYEQYF. The DNA for the CDR3 is TGTGCCAGCAGTGAAGTTGGGGCAGGGGCGTACGAGCAGTACTTC.

V usage is TRBV7-2 and J usage is TRBJ2-7; TRBD2 matches 7 bases. The germline CDR1 and CDR2 sequences are SGHTA and FQGNSA. This CDR3 spans 15 amino acids. The V segment lost 5 bases and the J segment 5 bases; nucleotides outside the gene matches: 12. CDR3 protein: CASSKVAGSWNEQYF. For the CDR3, the DNA is TGTGCCAGCAGCAAGGTAGCGGGCTCTTGGAACGAGCAGTACTTC.

This clone occurred once. This chain connects TRBV5-1 to TRBJ1-2; D gene uncertain. The CDR3 covers 13 residues. CDR1 and CDR2 (germline): SGHRS, YFSETQ. V was shortened by 1 base and J by 2 bases, with 6 bases between the two germline ends. Here the CDR3 reads CASSLLGNYGYTF. The CDR3 DNA reads TGCGCCAGCAGCTTGTTGGGGAACTATGGCTACACCTTC.

The rearrangement joins TRBV2 to TRBJ2-4; the match to TRBD1 covers 7 bases. After removal of 6 bases from V and 10 bases from J, the junction contained 9 bases not matched to a gene. Germline V CDR1 and CDR2: SNHLY, FYNNEI. This CDR3 region has 13 residues. CDR3 coding DNA: TGTGCCAGCAGGTTAGGGGGCCAGGGGATTCAGTACTTC. It is translated as CASRLGGQGIQYF.

This clone has a handful of counts. The J gene is TRBJ2-1, the V gene TRBV7-2; maybe TRBD2 (5 bases). The CDR3 consists of 15 residues. Germline CDR1 reads SGHTA; CDR2 reads FQGNSA. Between the trimmed V and J ends, which lost 1 base and 10 bases, there was a span of 17 bases. The CDR3, as DNA: TGTGCCAGCAGCTTAGATCGGGGAGTCACGAAGGAGCAGTTCTTC. This gives the protein CASSLDRGVTKEQFF.

The rearrangement links TRBV28 to TRBJ1-1; no firm D call. Germline V gene sequence: CDR1 MDHEN, CDR2 SYDVKM. The CDR3 covers 13 residues. V was clipped by 3 bases and J by 1 base, with 6 bases between them. CDR3 DNA: TGTGCCAGCAGTTTTACATGGAACACTGAAGCTTTCTTT. Its protein is CASSFTWNTEAFF.

This clone was observed a handful of times. The chain's CDR3 is CASGGTTRNYGYTF. CDR3 DNA sequence: TGTGCCAGCGGCGGAACTACAAGGAACTATGGCTACACCTTC. The chain carries TRBV6-5 and TRBJ1-2; D is uncertain. The CDR3 totals 14 residues. The V gene lost 8 bases and the J gene lost 2 bases, with 15 bases spanning the gap. Germline loops: CDR1 MNHEY, CDR2 SVGAGI.

The chain employs TRBV28 and TRBJ2-5; 8 bases match TRBD2. CDR1 is MDHEN and CDR2 is SYDVKM in the germline V gene. The CDR3 covers 16 residues. Losses at the gene ends were 4 bases for V and 5 bases for J; bases not matched to a gene: 12. CDR3 sequence reads: CASSSGSGTVLETQYF. The CDR3 nucleotides are TGTGCCAGCAGTTCGGGTAGCGGGACCGTCTTGGAGACCCAGTACTTC.

The rearrangement links TRBV3-1 (or the pseudogene TRBV3-2) to TRBJ1-4; D is possibly TRBD1 (5 bases). The CDR3 is 13 residues long. Germline V gene data show CDR1 as LGHDT and CDR2 as YNNKEL (reference sequence). The V gene lost 1 base and the J gene lost 13 bases, with 13 bases spanning the gap. The CDR3 sequence: CASSQGKGAGLFF. In DNA form, the CDR3 reads TGTGCCAGCAGCCAAGGGAAAGGGGCGGGACTGTTTTTT.

This chain uses TRBV6-5 with TRBJ2-7; D not resolved. The CDR3 is 13 residues long. Germline CDR1 is MNHEY and CDR2 is SVGAGI. Trimming removed 6 bases from V and 0 bases from J, with 9 bases in between. This chain's CDR3 is CASRLSFSYEQYF. The CDR3 DNA reads TGTGCCAGCAGACTATCCTTCTCCTACGAGCAGTACTTC.

The genes are TRBV7-3 and TRBJ2-3, with D perhaps matching TRBD1 or TRBD2 (5 bases each). Per the germline V gene, CDR1 is SGHTA and CDR2 is FQGTGA. V gave up 4 bases and J gave up 10 bases, with 12 bases separating them. CDR3 size: 12 residues. The CDR3 is CASSSREGAQYF. CDR3 DNA sequence: TGTGCCAGCAGCTCCCGGGAAGGGGCGCAGTATTTT.

Here the CDR3 DNA reads TGTGCCAGCAGCTTCTCCGGGACAGGGGTAGATGAGCAGTTCTTC. Amino acid sequence: CASSFSGTGVDEQFF. V and J are TRBV11-3 and TRBJ2-1, with TRBD1 matching 10 bases. This CDR3 spans 15 amino acids. V gave up 3 bases and J gave up 8 bases; unmatched junction bases: 7. CDR1 SGHNT and CDR2 YENEEA come from the germline V gene.

The rearrangement links TRBV10-2 to TRBJ2-1; D gene uncertain. Germline CDR1 is WSHSY and CDR2 is SAAADI. The CDR3 runs to 12 residues. The V gene lost 4 bases and the J gene lost 8 bases, with 9 bases spanning the gap. The CDR3 region is CASSGTGDEQFF. DNA for the CDR3: TGCGCCAGCAGTGGGACGGGTGATGAGCAGTTCTTC.

The chain joins TRBV15 to TRBJ2-1, with 13 positions matching TRBD2. The CDR3 is made up of 16 amino acids. The junction had 11 bases not matched to a gene; V was cut back by 5 bases and J by 10 bases. From germline, CDR1 is LNHNV and CDR2 YYDKDF (reference sequence). In nucleotides, the CDR3 is TGTGCCACCAGCGCCCGACTAGCGGGAGGACCCAAAGAGCAGTTCTTC. Translating it yields CATSARLAGGPKEQFF.